These 7 T cell receptor beta chains were sequenced from one sample in a study of OX40 agonist ivuxolimab in advanced cancers. TCRdb's table, derived via immunoSEQ multiplex PCR, lists solely in-frame clones and lacks some. Among around 40,000 clones listed, about 83% were seen once. The sequences come from CD4+ or CD8+ T cells sorted from blood, collected in a trial of the OX40 agonist ivuxolimab. The receptor source for this set is an adult with an advanced solid tumor such as melanoma, head and neck, liver or kidney cancer.

This chain links TRBV27 with TRBJ2-5; TRBD2 is a possible D gene (6 bases). CDR1 is MNHEY and CDR2 is SMNVEV in the germline V gene (reference sequence). The CDR3 runs to 14 residues. Trimming took 7 bases from V and 4 from J, leaving 16 bases between them. This chain's CDR3 is CASTSGGVGETQYF. DNA for the CDR3: TGTGCCAGCACCTCCGGCGGGGTAGGAGAGACCCAGTACTTC.

The chain carries TRBV29-1 and TRBJ2-7; tentative D call: TRBD2 (7 bases). Germline V gives CDR1 SQVTM, CDR2 ANQGSEA. The germline V and J ends were trimmed by 7 bases and 1 base, with 14 bases remaining between them. CDR3 length equals 13 residues. The CDR3, as DNA: TGCAGCGCCCGAGGGGGACTATCCTACGAGCAGTACTTC. It yields the protein CSARGGLSYEQYF.

The chain has TRBV7-3 and TRBJ2-2, with D possibly being TRBD2 (6 bases). CDR3 length: 13 residues. Looked up from germline, CDR1 is SGHTA and CDR2 is FQGTGA. Trimming took off 4 bases at V and 6 bases at J, with 9 bases between the two ends. In nucleotides, the CDR3 is TGTGCCAGCAGCTCTACTAGCCCCGGGGAGCTGTTTTTT. Translated: CASSSTSPGELFF.

This clone was seen a handful of times. The chain links TRBV6-1 to TRBJ1-5; D ambiguous. The CDR3 runs to 14 residues. The germline gives CDR1 MNHNS, CDR2 SASEGT. The V end lost 4 bases, the J end lost 0 bases, and 7 bases lay between the germline ends. This CDR3 is CASSADGSNQPQHF. The CDR3 nucleotides are TGTGCCAGCAGTGCGGACGGTAGCAATCAGCCCCAGCATTTT.

The V gene is TRBV5-1, the J gene TRBJ2-1; the match to TRBD1 covers 9 bases. Trimming cost V 2 bases and J 4 bases; bases outside gene matches: 1. The V gene's germline CDR1 is SGHRS and CDR2 YFSETQ. The CDR3 covers 14 residues. The CDR3 sequence: CASSFGTGYNEQFF. The CDR3 DNA follows: TGCGCCAGCAGCTTCGGGACAGGGTACAATGAGCAGTTCTTC. The variable domain in full, with the rest retrieved from reference TRBV5-1 and TRBJ2-1, is KAGVTQTPRYLIKTRGQQVTLSCSPISGHRSVSWYQQTPGQGLQFLFEYFSETQRNKGNFPGRFSGRQFSNSRSEMNVSTLELGDSALYLCASSFGTGYNEQFFGPGTRLTVL.

The chain is built from TRBV29-1 and TRBJ2-3; tentatively, D is TRBD2 (6 bases). Germline V gives CDR1 SQVTM, CDR2 ANQGSEA. CDR3 size: 14 residues. Trimming cost V 5 bases and J 4 bases, with 16 bases left between them. CDR3 DNA: TGCAGCGTTCCGTACCGGGACTTCCCAGATACGCAGTATTTT. Protein product: CSVPYRDFPDTQYF.

This sequence joins TRBV18 and TRBJ2-3, with 8 bases matching TRBD2. J was trimmed by 2 bases and V by 4 bases; bases with no gene match: 5. CDR3 length: 15 amino acids. The germline CDR1 and CDR2 sequences are KGHSH and LQKENI. The CDR3 sequence: CASSLQAGDTDTQYF. The CDR3 nucleotides read TGTGCCAGCTCACTCCAAGCGGGGGACACAGATACGCAGTATTTT.